This T cell receptor (beta chain) was observed in a study of human T cells and chemical hapten exposure. Study-wide results and limits: Against controls, expanded TCRs gave rise to significantly more large CDR3 similarity clusters. Correlating positively with patch test score were the PT1 expanded TCR counts. Each of the donors had alopecia, so their immune responses may not resemble those of healthy people.

Per the authors' pipeline: Samples ranged from about 23,224 to 690,600 TCRs, with a median of about 96,000. TCRdb redid the calling of the RACE reads with MiXCR, one entry per CDR3 protein. The V and J calls follow TCRdb's processing rather than the paper's. The sample lists about 400,000 distinct CDR3 sequences; just under 6.5% were seen once. The V end lost 6 bases, the J end lost 6 bases, and 14 bases lay between the germline ends. The CDR3 totals 12 residues. Germline V gene lookup returns CDR1 SQVTM and CDR2 ANQGSEA. This clonotype has ten or more counts. The antigen is undetermined. Described time point: patch test 2, 6 weeks after DPC sensitization. Treatment here: therapeutic diphenylcyclopropenone sensitization with weekly scalp DPC.

J is TRBJ1-1 and V is TRBV29-1; D gene ambiguous. The source material was whole blood, sampled in connection with sensitization to the hapten diphenylcyclopropenone (DPC). The source is a woman under 30 with alopecia areata. Some clones in this sample may be carry-over from other donors' samples. CDR3 DNA sequence: TGCAGCGTGTTAGCGGGCGCCCCTGAAGCTTTCTTT. Its protein is CSVLAGAPEAFF.